This T cell receptor (beta chain) is drawn from a study of low-dose radiotherapy and immunotherapy resistance in tumors. Study at large: The treatment that patients received was intravenous nivolumab 240 mg every two weeks plus ipilimumab 1 mg/kg every six weeks. Intravenous cyclophosphamide at 200 mg/m2 preceded radiation and immunotherapy by one day, every two weeks.

This sample's time point: after trial treatment. Documented treatment: LDRT plus nivolumab, ipilimumab, low-dose cyclophosphamide and aspirin (RACIN trial). The study gave donors nivolumab, ipilimumab, aspirin, low-dose cyclophosphamide and low-dose radiotherapy. The patients who were eligible all carried advanced solid tumors that lacked tumor-infiltrating lymphocytes, meaning the tumors were TIL-negative. This clonotype has just a few counts. Using a constant-region primer together with a V-primer adapter, TCRs were subjected to about 20 PCR cycles of amplification. TCRdb recomputed calls from the reads with MiXCR, one row per CDR3 protein. This sample has 50,000 or so distinct CDR3 sequences; 33% occur once, and the top ten carry approximately 8.4%. The sample in question was PBMCs, obtained after low-dose radiotherapy plus immunotherapy. This receptor was taken from a male donor with rectosigmoid adenocarcinoma.

In DNA, the CDR3 is TGTGCCAGCAGCTTGACTAGCGGGAGGCCCGATACGCAGTATTTT. Protein: CASSLTSGRPDTQYF. The chain is built from TRBV11-2 and TRBJ2-3; TRBD2 matches at 13 bases. V gave up 3 bases and J gave up 6 bases; unmatched junction bases: 3. This CDR3 spans 15 amino acids. Germline CDR1 and CDR2: SGHAT and FQNNGV.